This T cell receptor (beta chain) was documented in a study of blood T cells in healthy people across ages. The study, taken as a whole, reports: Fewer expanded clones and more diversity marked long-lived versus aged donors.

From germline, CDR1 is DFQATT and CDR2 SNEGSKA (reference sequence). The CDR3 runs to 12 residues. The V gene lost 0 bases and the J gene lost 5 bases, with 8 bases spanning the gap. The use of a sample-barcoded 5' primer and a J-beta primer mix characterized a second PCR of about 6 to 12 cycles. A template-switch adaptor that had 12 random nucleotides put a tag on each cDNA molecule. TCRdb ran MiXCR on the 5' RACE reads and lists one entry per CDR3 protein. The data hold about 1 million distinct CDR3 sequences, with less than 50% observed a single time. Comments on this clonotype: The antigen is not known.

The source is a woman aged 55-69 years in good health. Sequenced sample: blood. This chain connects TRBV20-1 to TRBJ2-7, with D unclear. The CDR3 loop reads CSARDGSDEQYF. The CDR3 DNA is TGCAGTGCTAGAGACGGATCCGACGAGCAGTACTTC.